The rows below give T cell receptor beta chains drawn from one sample of a study of beta chain features in type 1 diabetes. Sequencing was performed with immunoSEQ multiplex PCR; in TCRdb, only in-frame clones are kept and a portion is missing. The data show about 150,000 clones, roughly 8% seen once. The sample comprised central memory CD4+ T cells from blood. These receptors all stem from a man aged 18 to 29 with type 1 diabetes. CDR3s include the opening cysteine and the closing phenylalanine or tryptophan. Fields, in order: V gene, D gene, J gene, clone size, CDR3 protein, CDR3 DNA. The D gene is left open where the match is weak. Size is stated for part of the rows, as once, few or many counts, or as a class when the clone is expanded.

V: TRBV7-2; D: .; J: TRBJ1-4; size: .; CDR3: CASSLAAGATIELFF; DNA: TGTGCCAGCAGCTTAGCGGCAGGGGCTACAATAGAACTGTTTTTT
V: TRBV28; D: .; J: TRBJ2-5; size: many; CDR3: CASSPYPDSTSSFQETQYF; DNA: TGTGCCAGCAGTCCCTACCCGGACAGTACCAGCAGCTTCCAAGAGACCCAGTACTTC
V: TRBV9; D: .; J: TRBJ1-6; size: few; CDR3: CASSVGTGGSPLHF; DNA: TGTGCCAGCAGCGTAGGGACGGGCGGGTCACCCCTCCACTTT
V: TRBV15; D: TRBD2; J: TRBJ2-1; size: few; CDR3: CATSRGGTSKWREQFF; DNA: TGTGCCACCAGCAGAGGGGGGACTAGCAAGTGGCGTGAGCAGTTCTTC
V: TRBV5-1; D: TRBD2; J: TRBJ2-5; size: .; CDR3: CASSPGLAGDETQYF; DNA: TGCGCCAGCAGCCCTGGACTAGCGGGAGACGAGACCCAGTACTTC
V: TRBV19; D: .; J: TRBJ2-1; size: .; CDR3: CASSIVQANEQFF; DNA: TGTGCCAGTAGTATCGTGCAGGCCAATGAGCAGTTCTTC
V: TRBV13; D: .; J: TRBJ2-5; size: few; CDR3: CASSSRVQETQYF; DNA: TGTGCCAGCAGTTCCAGGGTCCAAGAGACCCAGTACTTC
V: TRBV9; D: TRBD2; J: TRBJ2-1; size: .; CDR3: CASSGLAGRSEQFF; DNA: TGTGCCAGCAGCGGACTAGCGGGACGAAGTGAGCAGTTCTTC
V: TRBV5-1; D: TRBD1; J: TRBJ2-1; size: .; CDR3: CASSLAITGTAQFF; DNA: TGCGCCAGCAGCTTGGCTATTACCGGGACAGCACAGTTCTTC
V: TRBV5-1; D: TRBD1; J: TRBJ1-4; size: .; CDR3: CASSLGTGDEKLFF; DNA: TGCGCCAGCAGCTTGGGGACAGGGGATGAAAAACTGTTTTTT
V: TRBV29-1; D: .; J: TRBJ1-3; size: .; CDR3: CSVAGGSGNTIYF; DNA: TGCAGCGTTGCCGGCGGCTCTGGAAACACCATATATTTT
V: TRBV28; D: .; J: TRBJ1-1; size: few; CDR3: CASRSLPGRNTEAFF; DNA: TGTGCCAGCAGGTCTCTCCCGGGTCGAAACACTGAAGCTTTCTTT
V: TRBV10-3; D: .; J: TRBJ2-4; size: .; CDR3: CAISESGGAKNIQYF; DNA: TGTGCCATCAGTGAGTCGGGGGGAGCCAAAAACATTCAGTACTTC
V: TRBV29-1; D: TRBD2; J: TRBJ2-7; size: .; CDR3: CSVDGVRGGRPEQYF; DNA: TGCAGCGTTGACGGAGTACGGGGGGGCCGCCCCGAGCAGTACTTC
V: TRBV6-5; D: TRBD1; J: TRBJ1-1; size: .; CDR3: CASSYSGTAEAFF; DNA: TGTGCCAGCAGTTATTCCGGGACAGCTGAAGCTTTCTTT
V: TRBV15; D: .; J: TRBJ2-1; size: .; CDR3: CATSRDLGTGNEQFF; DNA: TGTGCCACCAGCAGAGATCTCGGTACTGGCAATGAGCAGTTCTTC
V: TRBV4-2; D: .; J: TRBJ2-3; size: .; CDR3: CASSQAGLDTDTQYF; DNA: TGTGCCAGCAGCCAAGCCGGGTTGGACACAGATACGCAGTATTTT
V: TRBV2; D: TRBD1; J: TRBJ1-4; size: .; CDR3: CASSWTGASGKLIF; DNA: TGTGCCAGCAGTTGGACAGGGGCCTCGGGAAAACTAATTTTT
V: TRBV27; D: .; J: TRBJ2-3; size: .; CDR3: CASSRGFFTDTQYF; DNA: TGTGCCAGCAGTAGAGGGTTTTTCACAGATACGCAGTATTTT
V: TRBV6-5; D: .; J: TRBJ2-3; size: few; CDR3: CASTHTDTQYF; DNA: TGTGCCAGCACCCACACAGATACGCAGTATTTT
V: TRBV28; D: .; J: TRBJ2-7; size: few; CDR3: CASSLGGGSYEQYF; DNA: TGTGCCAGCAGTTTGGGAGGGGGATCCTACGAGCAGTACTTC
V: TRBV5-6; D: .; J: TRBJ2-7; size: .; CDR3: CASSSSSGWGYGGQYF; DNA: TGTGCCAGCAGCTCGAGTTCAGGGTGGGGATACGGTGGGCAGTACTTC
V: TRBV7-2; D: TRBD1; J: TRBJ2-5; size: few; CDR3: CASSNRGWDETQYF; DNA: TGTGCCAGCAGCAACAGGGGATGGGATGAGACCCAGTACTTC
V: TRBV27; D: .; J: TRBJ2-5; size: .; CDR3: CASSPGSAETQYF; DNA: TGTGCCAGCTCCCCAGGGTCGGCAGAGACCCAGTACTTC
V: TRBV6-6; D: TRBD2; J: TRBJ2-3; size: .; CDR3: CASSFPSRGGQDTQYF; DNA: TGTGCCAGCAGTTTTCCGAGTCGCGGGGGGCAGGATACGCAGTATTTT
V: TRBV29-1; D: .; J: TRBJ2-5; size: .; CDR3: CSVDLGFQETQYF; DNA: TGCAGCGTTGACCTGGGCTTCCAAGAGACCCAGTACTTC
V: TRBV29-1; D: .; J: TRBJ1-4; size: .; CDR3: CSVGPAPQGLGEKLFF; DNA: TGCAGCGTTGGACCAGCCCCCCAGGGGCTAGGGGAAAAACTGTTTTTT
V: TRBV5-1; D: .; J: TRBJ2-7; size: .; CDR3: CASSYLVGGSYEQYF; DNA: TGCGCCAGCAGCTACCTCGTTGGCGGGTCCTACGAGCAGTACTTC
V: TRBV19; D: .; J: TRBJ2-1; size: few; CDR3: CASSISSGGEQFF; DNA: TGTGCCAGTAGTATCTCGAGCGGAGGGGAGCAGTTCTTC
V: TRBV27; D: .; J: TRBJ1-3; size: few; CDR3: CASSPAGGSGNTIYF; DNA: TGTGCCAGCAGCCCAGCGGGGGGGTCTGGAAACACCATATATTTT
V: TRBV7-9; D: .; J: TRBJ1-1; size: few; CDR3: CASSFIAAEAFF; DNA: TGTGCCAGCAGCTTCATCGCAGCTGAAGCTTTCTTT
V: TRBV5-1; D: .; J: TRBJ2-2; size: .; CDR3: CASSQTQGTGELFF; DNA: TGCGCCAGTTCCCAGACCCAGGGAACCGGGGAGCTGTTTTTT
V: TRBV5-4; D: TRBD1; J: TRBJ2-7; size: once; CDR3: CASSHGTGNYEQYF; DNA: TGTGCCAGCAGCCATGGGACAGGGAACTACGAGCAGTACTTC
V: TRBV27; D: TRBD2; J: TRBJ2-5; size: few; CDR3: CASRASGEETQYF; DNA: TGTGCCAGCAGAGCTAGCGGTGAAGAGACCCAGTACTTC
V: TRBV4-3; D: TRBD1; J: TRBJ2-1; size: few; CDR3: CASSLTGQMYNEQFF; DNA: TGCGCCAGCAGCCTAACGGGACAGATGTACAATGAGCAGTTCTTC
V: TRBV7-9; D: TRBD2; J: TRBJ2-3; size: few; CDR3: CASSWGGGNTDTQYF; DNA: TGTGCCAGCAGCTGGGGCGGGGGGAACACAGATACGCAGTATTTT
V: TRBV7-2; D: TRBD2; J: TRBJ2-3; size: .; CDR3: CASSLTSGTVPDTQYF; DNA: TGTGCCAGCAGCTTGACTAGCGGAACAGTACCAGATACGCAGTATTTT
V: TRBV7-2; D: TRBD2; J: TRBJ2-1; size: few; CDR3: CASSSPGSPGLRHNEQFF; DNA: TGTGCCAGCAGCTCGCCAGGGAGTCCGGGACTACGGCACAATGAGCAGTTCTTC
V: TRBV5-4; D: .; J: TRBJ1-2; size: .; CDR3: CASSSTGLNYGYTF; DNA: TGTGCCAGCAGCTCTACAGGGCTCAACTATGGCTACACCTTC
V: TRBV6-5; D: .; J: TRBJ2-6; size: few; CDR3: CASSFGFSGANVLTF; DNA: TGTGCCAGCAGTTTCGGGTTCTCTGGGGCCAACGTCCTGACTTTC
V: TRBV19; D: .; J: TRBJ2-7; size: few; CDR3: CASSGQFYEQYF; DNA: TGTGCCAGTAGTGGACAGTTCTACGAGCAGTACTTC
V: TRBV5-1; D: TRBD1; J: TRBJ2-1; size: few; CDR3: CASSLAGGLYNEQFF; DNA: TGCGCCAGCAGCTTGGCAGGGGGCCTTTACAATGAGCAGTTCTTC
V: TRBV7-9; D: .; J: TRBJ2-6; size: .; CDR3: CASSSRSGANVLTF; DNA: TGTGCCAGCAGCTCCCGGTCTGGGGCCAACGTCCTGACTTTC
V: TRBV6-5; D: TRBD1; J: TRBJ1-2; size: few; CDR3: CASSPPGQGGGYTF; DNA: TGTGCCAGCAGCCCGCCGGGACAGGGGGGCGGCTACACCTTC
V: TRBV7-9; D: .; J: TRBJ1-2; size: .; CDR3: CASSLEEASGYTF; DNA: TGTGCCAGCAGCCTGGAGGAGGCGTCGGGCTACACCTTC
V: TRBV7-9; D: TRBD2; J: TRBJ2-7; size: .; CDR3: CASSLGGSGYEQYF; DNA: TGTGCCAGCAGCTTAGGCGGGAGTGGCTACGAGCAGTACTTC
V: TRBV27; D: TRBD1; J: TRBJ1-2; size: .; CDR3: CASSLYYRGDGGYTF; DNA: TGTGCCAGCAGTTTATACTACAGGGGTGATGGTGGCTACACCTTC
V: TRBV11-2; D: .; J: TRBJ2-5; size: .; CDR3: CASSFRGETQYF; DNA: TGTGCCAGCAGCTTTAGGGGGGAGACCCAGTACTTC
V: TRBV29-1; D: .; J: TRBJ2-3; size: .; CDR3: CSVERSRGGTDTQYF; DNA: TGCAGCGTTGAAAGGAGCAGGGGAGGGACAGATACGCAGTATTTT